A selection of T cell receptor beta chains follows, all from one sample in a study of response to subunit inactivated influenza vaccine. TCRdb fed the RT-PCR reads into MiXCR, producing one record per CDR3 protein. The sample comprises fewer than 750,000 distinct CDR3 sequences, approximately 15% of which are singletons, and 11% rests with the top ten. The sequencing used PBMCs from blood, collected 11 to 12 days after vaccination. The receptors were sampled from a man aged 45-65 years who received an inactivated influenza vaccine. Each CDR3 is given with its conserved first and last residue. The order of the fields is clone size, J gene, V gene, D gene, CDR3 protein, CDR3 DNA. The D gene is left open where the match is weak. Clone sizes are given selectively: once, few, many, or a class where the clone is expanded.

>few|TRBJ2-1|TRBV20-1|.
CSAFSQGYNEQFF
TGCAGTGCTTTCTCGCAGGGGTACAATGAGCAGTTCTTC
>few|TRBJ2-3|TRBV20-1|.
CSAPGINTDTQYF
TGCAGTGCTCCGGGGATCAACACAGATACGCAGTATTTT
>.|TRBJ2-7|TRBV5-1|TRBD1
CASFGQGSAYEQYF
TGCGCCAGCTTCGGACAGGGGAGTGCCTACGAGCAGTACTTC
>.|TRBJ2-7|TRBV10-3|TRBD2
CAISESQRTSGKSEQYF
TGTGCCATCAGTGAGTCACAAAGGACTAGCGGGAAGAGCGAGCAGTACTTC
>.|TRBJ2-1|TRBV6-1|TRBD2
CASRERGGSYNEQFF
TGTGCCAGCAGGGAGCGGGGGGGCTCCTACAATGAGCAGTTCTTC
>few|TRBJ1-3|TRBV20-1|.
CSAREARGSGNTIYF
TGCAGTGCTAGAGAGGCCAGGGGCTCTGGAAACACCATATATTTT
>.|TRBJ1-1|TRBV9|TRBD1
CASTDRGASRGLLNTEAFF
TGTGCCAGCACCGACAGGGGGGCAAGCAGGGGGCTATTAAACACTGAAGCTTTCTTT
>few|TRBJ2-1|TRBV9|.
CASSVAFLVTPIIYNEQFF
TGTGCCAGCAGCGTAGCTTTTTTGGTGACGCCGATCATATACAATGAGCAGTTCTTC
>.|TRBJ2-1|TRBV20-1|TRBD2
CSARATSGAGGEYNEQFF
TGCAGTGCTAGAGCGACGTCAGGAGCGGGAGGGGAGTACAATGAGCAGTTCTTC
>few|TRBJ2-5|TRBV20-1|.
CSAAGTEETQYF
TGCAGTGCCGCCGGGACGGAAGAGACCCAGTACTTC
>few|TRBJ2-1|TRBV6-5|.
CASSFRDLSGPRFF
TGTGCCAGCAGTTTTCGAGATTTGAGCGGCCCCCGGTTCTTC
>few|TRBJ1-2|TRBV7-2|.
CASSLRLINYGYTF
TGTGCCAGCAGCTTACGTCTCATTAACTATGGCTACACCTTC
>few|TRBJ1-2|TRBV20-1|.
CSARLDGSGYGYTF
TGCAGTGCCAGATTGGACGGATCAGGCTATGGCTACACCTTC
>few|TRBJ2-5|TRBV11-2|TRBD2
CASSGGPQETQYF
TGTGCCTCCAGCGGGGGCCCACAAGAGACCCAGTACTTC
>few|TRBJ2-7|TRBV21-1|.
CASPNGTPDYEQYF
TGTGCCAGCCCAAACGGGACACCGGACTACGAGCAGTACTTC
>few|TRBJ2-1|TRBV5-6|.
CASSSGIPNPYNEQFF
TGTGCCAGCAGCTCCGGGATCCCAAATCCCTACAATGAGCAGTTCTTC
>few|TRBJ2-3|TRBV5-1|.
CASSLAGKGTDTQYF
TGCGCCAGCAGCTTGGCCGGGAAGGGGACAGATACGCAGTATTTT
>.|TRBJ1-1|TRBV5-1|TRBD1
CASSLAEGARAEAFF
TGCGCCAGCAGCTTGGCCGAGGGGGCGAGGGCTGAAGCTTTCTTT
>.|TRBJ2-4|TRBV7-8|.
CASSFGRLWERAKNIQYF
TGTGCCAGCAGCTTTGGAAGACTCTGGGAAAGGGCCAAAAACATTCAGTACTTC
>few|TRBJ1-5|TRBV5-1|.
CASSAGSGSNQPQHF
TGCGCCAGCAGCGCCGGGTCCGGGAGCAATCAGCCCCAGCATTTT
>.|TRBJ2-7|TRBV3-1|TRBD1
CASSLGTAPLGYEQYF
TGTGCCAGCAGCCTAGGGACAGCCCCCCTAGGCTACGAGCAGTACTTC
>.|TRBJ2-3|TRBV5-1|TRBD2
CASSLAGKAADTQYF
TGCGCCAGCAGCTTAGCGGGGAAGGCCGCAGATACGCAGTATTTT
>few|TRBJ1-5|TRBV6-2/TRBV6-3|TRBD1
CASSYSTGGGLSNQPQHF
TGTGCCAGCAGTTACTCGACAGGGGGCGGTTTGAGCAATCAGCCCCAGCATTTT
>.|TRBJ2-1|TRBV6-2/TRBV6-3|TRBD1
CASSLRTGGRFRSYNEQFF
TGTGCCAGCAGTTTAAGGACAGGGGGCAGGTTCAGGTCCTACAATGAGCAGTTCTTC
>few|TRBJ2-7|TRBV5-6|TRBD1
CASSWIEGGTGYTYEQYF
TGTGCCAGCAGCTGGATAGAAGGCGGGACAGGGTATACCTACGAGCAGTACTTC
>.|TRBJ2-7|TRBV3-1|TRBD2
CASSQDRGRAEDEQYF
TGTGCCAGCAGCCAAGATCGGGGGAGGGCAGAGGACGAGCAGTACTTC
>.|TRBJ2-7|TRBV5-1|TRBD1
CASSLGDRDAAEQYF
TGCGCCAGCAGCTTGGGGGACAGGGACGCCGCCGAGCAGTACTTC
>.|TRBJ2-5|TRBV10-3|.
CAISEARETQYF
TGTGCCATCAGTGAAGCTCGAGAGACCCAGTACTTC
>many|TRBJ1-3|TRBV7-2|.
CASSWGPARSGNTIYF
TGTGCCAGCAGCTGGGGCCCAGCCCGCTCTGGAAACACCATATATTTT
>few|TRBJ1-2|TRBV20-1|.
CSAEHRDLTYGYTF
TGCAGTGCTGAACACAGGGATTTGACCTATGGCTACACCTTC
>many|TRBJ2-7|TRBV6-5|.
CASSYPFGEQYF
TGTGCCAGCAGTTACCCCTTTGGCGAGCAGTACTTC
>many|TRBJ1-5|TRBV20-1|.
CSARDWQGDQPQHF
TGCAGTGCTAGAGATTGGCAGGGCGATCAGCCCCAGCATTTT
>few|TRBJ1-4|TRBV29-1|.
CSVTATRATNEKLFF
TGCAGCGTGACAGCGACCCGTGCAACTAATGAAAAACTGTTTTTT
>.|TRBJ2-1|TRBV29-1|.
CSVEDFGGGSYNEQFF
TGCAGCGTTGAAGATTTTGGGGGTGGGTCCTACAATGAGCAGTTCTTC
>.|TRBJ2-3|TRBV6-2/TRBV6-3|.
CASSSTREFADTQYF
TGTGCCAGCAGCAGCACGAGGGAGTTCGCAGATACGCAGTATTTT
>.|TRBJ1-1|TRBV15|.
CATSRDIGTEAFF
TGTGCCACCAGCAGAGATATTGGTACTGAAGCTTTCTTT
>few|TRBJ2-7|TRBV9|TRBD1
CASSVDGTGGVYEQYF
TGTGCCAGCAGCGTAGATGGGACAGGGGGCGTCTACGAGCAGTACTTC
>.|TRBJ2-3|TRBV4-1|TRBD2
CASSPTLRGGVDTQYF
TGCGCCAGCAGCCCCACTCTACGGGGGGGCGTAGATACGCAGTATTTT
>.|TRBJ2-1|TRBV5-1|.
CASSQGSSLNEQFF
TGCGCCAGCAGCCAGGGGTCTTCTCTCAATGAGCAGTTCTTC
>.|TRBJ2-7|TRBV7-9|.
CASSHPEGFEQYF
TGTGCCAGCAGCCATCCCGAGGGGTTCGAGCAGTACTTC
>.|TRBJ2-5|TRBV12-3/TRBV12-4|TRBD2
CASTKAGASPAQYF
TGTGCCAGCACCAAAGCGGGGGCAAGTCCGGCCCAGTACTTC
>many|TRBJ2-3|TRBV29-1|TRBD2
CSTASGSTSTDTQYF
TGCAGCACGGCTAGCGGTTCAACTAGCACAGATACGCAGTATTTT
>few|TRBJ2-1|TRBV12-3/TRBV12-4|.
CASSSLTSGFGFF
TGTGCCAGCAGTTCCCTTACCTCGGGATTTGGGTTCTTC
>.|TRBJ2-1|TRBV25-1|.
CASSGGSNFEQFF
TGTGCCAGCAGTGGTGGCTCGAATTTTGAGCAGTTCTTC
>few|TRBJ2-5|TRBV6-2/TRBV6-3|.
CATKTTGRTQYF
TGTGCCACCAAGACTACCGGACGAACCCAGTACTTC
>.|TRBJ1-1|TRBV7-9|TRBD1
CASSLPGTGGSEAFF
TGTGCCAGCAGCCTCCCCGGGACAGGGGGCTCCGAAGCTTTCTTT